The 20 T cell receptor beta chains below all came from one sample that was sequenced in a study of graft-versus-host responses after intestinal transplantation. Their recognized antigens are unknown. The table came from immunoSEQ multiplex PCR; TCRdb's copy has only in-frame clones and leaves some out. The sample lists around 110,000 clones, roughly 87% seen once, with less than 0.8% in the top ten. Material: unstimulated CD4+ T cells sorted from spleen or lymph node cells, obtained before transplant. The receptors shown here come from a human donor who was the organ donor for an intestinal transplant.

The V call is TRBV6-5, the J call TRBJ2-5, with no clear D. The J call could be wrong; TRBJ2-7 is a better fit for the DNA end. CDR1 and CDR2 (germline): MNHEY, SVGAGI. The CDR3 is 15 residues long. The chain's CDR3 is CASSRKFLSSYEQYF. Written as DNA, the CDR3 is TGTGCCAGCAGTAGGAAGTTCCTAAGCTCCTACGAGCAGTACTTC.

This clone was counted a single time. The chain has TRBV18 and TRBJ2-2; 7 positions agree with TRBD1. The length of the CDR3 is 14 residues. The V segment lost 8 bases and the J segment 6 bases; nucleotides outside the gene matches: 9. Germline lookup yields CDR1 KGHSH and CDR2 LQKENI. The CDR3 region is CASTRTGTAGELFF. DNA of the CDR3: TGTGCCAGCACGCGGACCGGGACAGCCGGGGAGCTGTTTTTT. Complete variable domain (other parts from reference TRBV18 and TRBJ2-2): NAGVMQNPRHLVRRRGQEARLRCSPMKGHSHVYWYRQLPEEGLKFMVYLQKENIIDESGMPKERFSAEFPKEGPSILRIQQVVRGDSAAYFCASTRTGTAGELFFGEGSRLTVL.

V gene TRBV5-1 combines with J gene TRBJ2-7; a weak D match, TRBD2 (5 bases). This CDR3 comprises 14 residues. CDR1 and CDR2 (germline): SGHRS, YFSETQ. V was clipped by 0 bases and J by 2 bases, with 9 bases between them. Here the CDR3 DNA reads TGCGCCAGCAGCTTGGCTGCGGGCCCCTACGAGCAGTACTTC. It encodes CASSLAAGPYEQYF. Using reference TRBV5-1 and TRBJ2-7 for the parts outside the CDR3, the full variable domain is KAGVTQTPRYLIKTRGQQVTLSCSPISGHRSVSWYQQTPGQGLQFLFEYFSETQRNKGNFPGRFSGRQFSNSRSEMNVSTLELGDSALYLCASSLAAGPYEQYFGPGTRLTVT.

CDR3 in DNA: TGTGCCAGCAGCGTAGGGGAGGCACCCCCCAACACTGAAGCTTTCTTT. It is translated as CASSVGEAPPNTEAFF. The chain employs TRBV9 and TRBJ1-1, with no clear D. The CDR3 contains 16 residues. Germline CDR1 is SGDLS and CDR2 is YYNGEE. V shed 0 bases and J shed 2 bases, with 14 bases lying between them.

The chain links TRBV5-1 to TRBJ2-7; 8 bases line up with TRBD1. CDR1 and CDR2 from the germline V gene are SGHRS and YFSETQ. The CDR3 consists of 14 residues. The J segment lost 4 bases and the V segment lost 4 bases, leaving 7 bases of the junction unmatched. The CDR3 sequence is CASSTGTGTYEQYF. The CDR3 DNA is TGCGCCAGCAGCACCGGGACAGGTACTTACGAGCAGTACTTC.

This chain uses TRBV14 with TRBJ1-1; D remains unclear. From germline, CDR1 is SGHDN and CDR2 FVKESK. The CDR3 is 11 residues long. V lost 1 base and J 8 bases, leaving 5 bases between the germline ends. CDR3 nucleotides: TGTGCCAGCAGCCAAGGTCCCGAAGCTTTCTTT. This gives the protein CASSQGPEAFF.

The J gene is TRBJ2-3, the V gene TRBV7-2; no firm D call. The germline V and J ends were trimmed by 4 bases and 0 bases, with 8 bases remaining between them. Germline CDR1 reads SGHTA; CDR2 reads FQGNSA. The CDR3 sequence is 14 residues long. The CDR3 DNA follows: TGTGCCAGCAGCTCAACCTCTAGCACAGATACGCAGTATTTT. This gives the protein CASSSTSSTDTQYF.

The chain uses TRBV18 and TRBJ1-1; the D gene is possibly TRBD1 (5 bases). Germline CDR1 and CDR2: KGHSH and LQKENI. V was cut by 9 bases and J by 1 base, with 21 bases left in between. The CDR3 extends over 16 amino acids. CDR3 region: CASNPGGGRANTEAFF. The CDR3 DNA reads as TGTGCCAGTAACCCCGGGGGGGGTCGGGCGAACACTGAAGCTTTCTTT.

This chain connects TRBV29-1 to TRBJ1-2; a weak D match, TRBD1 (5 bases). Germline values: CDR1 SQVTM, CDR2 ANQGSEA. The CDR3 is 13 amino acids. Trimming took off 4 bases at V and 8 bases at J, with 17 bases between the two ends. CDR3 protein: CSVGTLMGGGYTF. The CDR3 DNA reads TGCAGCGTTGGGACCCTCATGGGGGGGGGCTACACCTTC.

CDR3 in amino acids: CARLVTGTGELGYTF. CDR3 bases: TGTGCCAGGCTAGTAACCGGGACAGGGGAGCTTGGCTACACCTTC. The chain recombines TRBV19 with TRBJ1-2, with 10 bases fitting TRBD1. J lost 7 bases, V lost 9 bases, and 14 bases had no gene match. Germline V gives CDR1 LNHDA, CDR2 SQIVND (reference sequence). The CDR3 spans 15 residues.

J is TRBJ2-7 and V is TRBV6-5; D is perhaps TRBD2 (6 bases). The V end was cut by 0 bases, the J end by 0 bases, with 12 bases between. The CDR3 spans 16 residues. CDR1 is MNHEY and CDR2 is SVGAGI in the germline V gene. The CDR3 DNA sequence: TGTGCCAGCAGTTACTCGCAGGCGGGGAGCTCCTACGAGCAGTACTTC. This sequence encodes CASSYSQAGSSYEQYF.

The V call is TRBV11-3, the J call TRBJ2-3; possible D gene TRBD1, 5 bases. This CDR3 comprises 16 residues. The germline V and J ends were trimmed by 1 base and 0 bases, with 11 bases remaining between them. The germline V gene has CDR1 SGHNT and CDR2 YENEEA. The chain's CDR3 is CASSLGGQPSTDTQYF. CDR3 DNA: TGTGCCAGCAGCTTAGGGGGCCAGCCTAGCACAGATACGCAGTATTTT.

The chain links TRBV5-1 to TRBJ2-2, with a tentative D call TRBD2 (5 bases). This CDR3 has 15 residues. The ends were cut back, 7 bases at V and 0 bases at J, with 13 bases in the middle. CDR1 and CDR2 from the germline V gene are SGHRS and YFSETQ. CDR3 sequence: CASSDRRSNTGELFF. DNA for the CDR3: TGCGCCAGCTCCGACCGGAGGTCGAACACCGGGGAGCTGTTTTTT.

The chain employs TRBV5-4 and TRBJ1-6; D perhaps matches TRBD1 (6 bases). There are 14 residues in the CDR3. Germline V lookup: CDR1 SGHNT, CDR2 YYREEE (reference sequence). Trimming removed 3 bases at V and 14 bases at J, with 18 bases between. The CDR3 nucleotides are TGTGCCAGCAGCTGGACAGTCCAGCTTCAGGCCCTCCACTTT. Translating gives CASSWTVQLQALHF.

The chain is built from TRBV6-5 and TRBJ2-7; 7 nucleotides match TRBD2. Trimming cost V 2 bases and J 3 bases; bases outside gene matches: 1. Per the germline V gene, CDR1 is MNHEY and CDR2 is SVGAGI. The length of the CDR3 is 13 residues. The CDR3 region is CASSYQRDYEQYF. CDR3 in DNA: TGTGCCAGCAGTTACCAGCGGGACTACGAGCAGTACTTC.

The chain is built from TRBV11-2 and TRBJ1-2, with D unresolved. CDR1 is SGHAT and CDR2 is FQNNGV in the germline V gene. There are 12 residues in the CDR3. Trimming took off 1 base at V and 4 bases at J, with 4 bases between the two ends. DNA for the CDR3: TGTGCCAGCAGCTTAGGTACCTATGGCTACACCTTC. Residues: CASSLGTYGYTF.

The rearrangement uses TRBV30 and TRBJ1-4; TRBD1 matches at 7 bases. The CDR3 covers 15 residues. Germline assignment: CDR1 GTSNPN and CDR2 SVGIG (reference sequence). V was pared by 4 bases and J by 8 bases, with 13 bases of the junction left unmatched. CDR3 nucleotides: TGTGCCTGGACCTTGGACAGGAAACGCGGGGAAAAACTGTTTTTT. Protein: CAWTLDRKRGEKLFF.

This clone was seen only a few times. This CDR3 reads CVRSLSRGRGSYEQYF. The CDR3, as DNA: TGTGTCAGAAGCTTAAGTCGGGGGCGGGGCTCCTACGAGCAGTACTTC. V and J are TRBV7-5 and TRBJ2-5. The J call may be faulty, since TRBJ2-7 better matches the DNA end. TRBV7-5 is annotated as a pseudogene. This CDR3 has 16 residues.

This sequence joins TRBV27 and TRBJ2-7, with 14 bases identical to TRBD2. The CDR3 extends over 17 amino acids. Per germline, CDR1 MNHEY and CDR2 SMNVEV (reference sequence). V lost 5 bases and J lost 3; bases outside the gene matches: 9. CDR3 in DNA: TGTGCCAGCAGTCCGACGTCCGGGACTAGCGGGGGCTACGAGCAGTACTTC. Protein sequence: CASSPTSGTSGGYEQYF.

The chain joins TRBV5-1 to TRBJ1-2, with D hard to call. The CDR3 spans 11 residues. V shed 4 bases and J shed 4 bases, with 5 bases lying between them. Germline V gives CDR1 SGHRS, CDR2 YFSETQ. The CDR3 DNA reads TGCGCCAGCAGCAACAGCTATGGCTACACCTTC. It is translated as CASSNSYGYTF.